The source of this T cell receptor (beta chain) is a study of spatial heterogeneity in lung cancer. Study-wide results and caveats: As ubiquitous and regional nonsynonymous mutations varied, counts of ubiquitous and regional expanded TCRs tracked them, respectively. Expanded intratumoral alpha and beta TCR counts tracked tumor mutation counts.

One entry per CDR3 protein results from TCRdb running MiXCR on the 5' RACE reads. The sample has 20,000 to 25,000 distinct CDR3 sequences; more than 4.5% are singletons. The CDR3 spans 14 residues. The V gene's germline CDR1 is KGHDR and CDR2 SFDVKD. V was trimmed by 2 bases and J by 5 bases, leaving 12 bases between them. Regarding time point: sample taken at primary tumor resection. The donors, fewer than 95 patients with untreated early-stage non-small cell lung cancer, provided the samples. The input material, whole RNA from tumor, nontumor lung or frozen PBMC, was sequenced unsorted. In this sample, this clonotype turned up many times. No antigen is known for it.

This TCR derives from a male donor with early-stage non-small cell lung cancer. V is TRBV24-1 and J is TRBJ2-7; the D is unclear. The sample in question was lung tumor tissue, obtained at surgery. The CDR3 is CATSDWKAPHEQYF. In DNA form, the CDR3 reads TGTGCCACCAGTGATTGGAAAGCGCCCCACGAGCAGTACTTC.